This note documents a single T cell receptor (beta chain) sequence. Germline values: CDR1 SQVTM, CDR2 ANQGSEA. The CDR3 is 14 residues long. V lost 6 bases to trimming and J lost 2 bases; unmatched junction nucleotides: 7. The source of the sample is a study of cytomegalovirus exposure and HLA in healthy donors. Study summary: The approximately 720 first-cohort repertoires and the 120 or so validation repertoires shared the same platform, a later analysis reported.

Data came from immunoSEQ multiplex PCR; TCRdb stores just in-frame clones and leaves some out. The sample consists of around 200,000 clones, around 88% of them appearing once. This chain connects TRBV29-1 to TRBJ1-2; 9 bases are shared with TRBD1. This TCR derives from a woman under 30 in good health and CMV-seronegative. Sample: PBMCs. The chain's CDR3 is CSVDTGGLNYGYTF. The CDR3 DNA follows: TGCAGCGTGGACACAGGGGGCTTAAACTATGGCTACACCTTC. The full variable domain, in which reference TRBV29-1 and TRBJ1-2 provide the parts outside the CDR3, is SAVISQKPSRDICQRGTSLTIQCQVDSQVTMMFWYRQQPGQSLTLIATANQGSEATYESGFVIDKFPISRPNLTFSTLTVSNMSPEDSSIYLCSVDTGGLNYGYTFGSGTRLTVV.